These 27 T cell receptor beta chains came from one sample sequenced in a study of Ad26.COV2.S vaccination and SARS-CoV-2 variants. Profiling relied on immunoSEQ multiplex PCR, and the TCRdb table lists in-frame clones only, not all of them. The repertoire has over 130,000 clones, roughly 90% of them found once; the top ten carry 5%. The sequences come from peripheral blood, collected after recovery from COVID-19. All receptors come from a human donor who had recovered from COVID-19.

The chain combines TRBV7-9 with TRBJ2-5; TRBD1 might be the D (7 bases). V lost 6 bases and J lost 5, with 16 bases in between. Germline V gives CDR1 SEHNR, CDR2 FQNEAQ (reference sequence). CDR3 size: 14 residues. CDR3 residues: CASREIGGGETQYF. Here the CDR3 DNA reads TGTGCCAGCAGGGAGATAGGAGGGGGCGAGACCCAGTACTTC.

The chain joins TRBV9 to TRBJ1-2, with TRBD1 identical over 9 bases. The CDR3 runs 15 residues. V was clipped by 2 bases and J by 6 bases; unmatched bases: 8. Germline assignment: CDR1 SGDLS and CDR2 YYNGEE. The CDR3 here is CASSVYGTGFHGYTF. The CDR3, as DNA: TGTGCCAGCAGCGTCTACGGGACAGGGTTCCATGGCTACACCTTC.

This sequence joins TRBV10-2 and TRBJ2-7; TRBD1 matches at 11 bases. CDR3 length: 14 residues. The junction had 7 bases not matched to a gene; V was cut back by 6 bases and J by 6 bases. From germline, CDR1 is WSHSY and CDR2 SAAADI. CDR3 region: CASRERDRGFEQYF. CDR3 sequence (DNA): TGCGCCAGCAGGGAACGGGACAGGGGGTTCGAGCAGTACTTC.

The chain links TRBV6-6 to TRBJ2-3; 10 nucleotides align to TRBD2. The germline CDR1 and CDR2 sequences are MNHNY and SVGAGI (reference sequence). V lost 2 bases, J lost 1 base, and 3 bases stayed unmatched. CDR3 length: 16 amino acids. The CDR3 loop reads CASSYGTSGGTDTQYF. The CDR3 region has the DNA TGTGCCAGCAGTTACGGTACTAGCGGGGGCACAGATACGCAGTATTTT.

The CDR3 loop is CASSYSRQFNEQFF. CDR3 sequence (DNA): TGTGCCAGCAGTTACTCGAGACAGTTCAATGAGCAGTTCTTC. The chain links TRBV6-2 or TRBV6-3 to TRBJ2-1, with D possibly TRBD1 on 5 matching bases. From germline, CDR1 is MNHEY and CDR2 SVGEGT. This CDR3 contains 14 residues. V shed 0 bases and J shed 6 bases, with 9 bases lying between them.

This rearrangement joins TRBV7-6 to TRBJ1-4; no clear D gene. V lost 5 bases, J lost 11 bases, and 12 bases lay in between. Germline V gene lookup returns CDR1 SGHVS and CDR2 FNYEAQ. The CDR3 runs to 12 residues. CDR3 sequence: CASSQPPGKLFF. As DNA, the CDR3 is TGTGCCAGCAGCCAACCTCCGGGTAAACTGTTTTTT.

The V and J genes are TRBV3-1 (or the pseudogene TRBV3-2) and TRBJ2-7; a possible D gene is TRBD1 (5 bases). Germline V lookup: CDR1 LGHDT, CDR2 YNNKEL (reference sequence). V was shortened by 4 bases and J by 3 bases, with 22 bases between the two germline ends. The CDR3 is 17 residues long. CDR3 nucleotides: TGTGCCAGCAGCCGAATCAAACCCAAAACGACAGACTACGAGCAGTACTTC. Its protein product is CASSRIKPKTTDYEQYF.

The chain joins TRBV30 to TRBJ1-2; no firm D call. The CDR3 totals 12 residues. The germline V and J ends were trimmed by 5 bases and 0 bases, with 7 bases remaining between them. Germline CDR1 reads GTSNPN; CDR2 reads SVGIG (reference sequence). The CDR3 sequence: CAWSTANYGYTF. CDR3 nucleotides: TGTGCCTGGTCGACGGCTAACTATGGCTACACCTTC.

The chain recombines TRBV15 with TRBJ1-2; D is unresolved. The germline CDR1 and CDR2 sequences are LNHNV and YYDKDF (reference sequence). The CDR3 is 15 amino acids. V was clipped by 0 bases and J by 6 bases, with 14 bases between them. The CDR3 DNA is TGTGCCACCAGCAGAGAGTCAAGGGATCTCCATGGCTACACCTTC. Its translation: CATSRESRDLHGYTF.

V is TRBV10-1 and J is TRBJ2-3, with 7 nucleotides matching TRBD1. This CDR3 is 17 amino acids long. The V gene's germline CDR1 is WNHNN and CDR2 SYGVQD (reference sequence). Losses at the gene ends were 1 base for V and 0 bases for J; bases not matched to a gene: 7. The CDR3 reads CASSEFKGASSTDTQYF. As DNA, the CDR3 is TGCGCCAGCAGTGAGTTTAAGGGGGCCTCTAGCACAGATACGCAGTATTTT.

The chain combines TRBV7-9 with TRBJ2-2; D is undetermined. Germline V lookup: CDR1 SEHNR, CDR2 FQNEAQ (reference sequence). The CDR3 contains 14 residues. The V and J ends lost 3 bases and 2 bases respectively, with 7 bases between them. The CDR3 reads CASSFDRNTGELFF. DNA of the CDR3: TGTGCCAGCAGCTTCGATAGAAACACCGGGGAGCTGTTTTTT.

The gene calls are TRBV2 and TRBJ1-5; 8 bases are shared with TRBD1. Germline V CDR1 and CDR2: SNHLY, FYNNEI. With 3 bases clipped from V and 4 bases from J, the junction kept 2 bases outside the gene matches. CDR3 length equals 14 residues. Here the CDR3 reads CASSDTGGNQPQHF. DNA for the CDR3: TGTGCCAGCAGTGATACAGGGGGGAATCAGCCCCAGCATTTT.

The rearrangement links TRBV12-3 or TRBV12-4 to TRBJ1-1, with 7 bases lining up with TRBD1. V was clipped by 3 bases and J by 8 bases; unmatched bases: 6. The CDR3 consists of 13 residues. CDR3 nucleotides: TGTGCCAGCAGTTTTATTGCAGGGGGAGAAGCTTTCTTT. Protein: CASSFIAGGEAFF.

This clone was seen more than once but under ten times. The chain joins TRBV4-1 to TRBJ1-3; D is perhaps TRBD1 (6 bases). Germline-derived CDR1 and CDR2 are MGHRA and YSYEKL. The CDR3 runs 16 residues. Trimming removed 1 base at V and 4 bases at J, with 14 bases between. CDR3 nucleotides: TGCGCCAGCAGCCAAGTTAGTGGACAGCGGGGAAACACCATATATTTT. As protein: CASSQVSGQRGNTIYF.

The chain has TRBV11-2 and TRBJ2-1, with D possibly being TRBD1 (5 bases). The CDR3 consists of 13 residues. With 1 base removed from V and 8 bases from J, the gap between germline ends came to 9 bases. Germline V CDR1 and CDR2: SGHAT, FQNNGV. The DNA of the CDR3 is TGTGCCAGCAGCTTAGCAGGGTACGATGAGCAGTTCTTC. As protein: CASSLAGYDEQFF.

The V gene is TRBV6-1, the J gene TRBJ1-1; D uncertain. V gave up 3 bases and J gave up 2 bases, with 7 bases separating them. This CDR3 is built from 13 residues. Germline loops: CDR1 MNHNS, CDR2 SASEGT. CDR3 in amino acids: CASSEWVNTEAFF. CDR3 sequence (DNA): TGTGCCAGCAGTGAGTGGGTCAACACTGAAGCTTTCTTT.

V is TRBV7-2 and J is TRBJ2-5; D is ambiguous. Germline V lookup: CDR1 SGHTA, CDR2 FQGNSA. The CDR3 is 13 amino acids. Between the trimmed V and J ends, which lost 4 bases and 5 bases, there was a span of 11 bases. The CDR3 is CASSSYRGETQYF. Written as DNA, the CDR3 is TGTGCCAGCAGCTCCTATCGTGGGGAGACCCAGTACTTC.

The chain combines TRBV28 with TRBJ1-4; D possibly corresponds to TRBD1 (6 bases). The CDR3 has 14 amino acids. Germline lookup yields CDR1 MDHEN and CDR2 SYDVKM. The V end was cut by 7 bases, the J end by 7 bases, with 16 bases between. The CDR3 loop is CASTTTGRLEKLFF. DNA for the CDR3: TGTGCCAGCACCACGACAGGAAGACTTGAAAAACTGTTTTTT.

This chain joins TRBV5-1 and TRBJ2-2; D unresolved. V dropped 3 bases and J dropped 2 bases, with 14 bases sitting between them. The germline gives CDR1 SGHRS, CDR2 YFSETQ. The CDR3 extends over 16 amino acids. The CDR3 bases are TGCGCCAGCAGCTATCACAGCGACATAAACACCGGGGAGCTGTTTTTT. Its translation: CASSYHSDINTGELFF.

The J gene is TRBJ2-7, the V gene TRBV7-6, with TRBD1 matching 7 bases. V was pared by 5 bases and J by 4 bases, with 11 bases of the junction left unmatched. This CDR3 is 15 amino acids long. Germline V lookup: CDR1 SGHVS, CDR2 FNYEAQ. The CDR3 region has the DNA TGTGCCAGCAGCAATCGCTGGGACAGAGATTACGAGCAGTACTTC. It yields the protein CASSNRWDRDYEQYF.

The rearrangement uses TRBV20-1 and TRBJ1-1; D gene ambiguous. The V end lost 4 bases, the J end lost 6 bases, and 9 bases lay between the germline ends. The germline gives CDR1 DFQATT, CDR2 SNEGSKA (reference sequence). CDR3 length: 11 amino acids. CDR3 loop: CSAIDNPEAFF. CDR3 coding DNA: TGCAGTGCTATAGATAACCCTGAAGCTTTCTTT.

V gene TRBV7-9 combines with J gene TRBJ2-2, with D tentatively TRBD1 or TRBD2 (5 bases each). V was cut by 5 bases and J by 7 bases, with 14 bases left in between. The CDR3 is 14 amino acids. Germline V CDR1 and CDR2: SEHNR, FQNEAQ (reference sequence). DNA for the CDR3: TGTGCCAGCAGCCCCGGGCCTGGGGGCGGGGAGCTGTTTTTT. It encodes CASSPGPGGGELFF.

This rearrangement joins TRBV19 to TRBJ2-1; possible D gene TRBD2, 6 bases. CDR3 length: 16 residues. Germline V gene lookup returns CDR1 LNHDA and CDR2 SQIVND (reference sequence). Trimming shortened V by 6 bases and J by 4 bases, and 19 bases separated the two germline ends. The CDR3 sequence: CASSPGLRRTYNEQFF. DNA of the CDR3: TGTGCCAGTAGCCCGGGACTCCGGAGAACATACAATGAGCAGTTCTTC.

This chain joins TRBV2 and TRBJ1-2; D ambiguous. CDR1 and CDR2 from the germline V gene are SNHLY and FYNNEI. V was trimmed by 1 base and J by 6 bases, leaving 12 bases between them. CDR3 length: 14 amino acids. Written as DNA, the CDR3 is TGTGCCAGCAGTGAAGGCAGGTCACTCCATGGCTACACCTTC. This encodes CASSEGRSLHGYTF.

J is TRBJ2-5 and V is TRBV5-4; a possible D gene is TRBD1 (5 bases). Germline assignment: CDR1 SGHNT and CDR2 YYREEE (reference sequence). Trimming removed 4 bases from V and 5 bases from J, with 12 bases in between. CDR3 length: 13 amino acids. As DNA, the CDR3 is TGTGCCAGCAGCCCGGACACCGGGGAGACCCAGTACTTC. The encoded protein is CASSPDTGETQYF.

This clone was counted between two and nine times. The chain links TRBV2 to TRBJ1-3, with D unresolved. The CDR3 runs 15 residues. Germline lookup yields CDR1 SNHLY and CDR2 FYNNEI. Trimming took 7 bases from V and 0 from J, leaving 13 bases between them. CDR3 in DNA: TGTGCCAGCAAGATAGACGGAAACTCTGGAAACACCATATATTTT. Translated: CASKIDGNSGNTIYF. Full variable domain (outside the CDR3, taken from reference TRBV2 and TRBJ1-3): EPEVTQTPSHQVTQMGQEVILRCVPISNHLYFYWYRQILGQKVEFLVSFYNNEISEKSEIFDDQFSVERPDGSNFTLKIRSTKLEDSAMYFCASKIDGNSGNTIYFGEGSWLTVV.

V and J are TRBV29-1 and TRBJ2-1; D is perhaps TRBD1 or TRBD2 (5 bases each). The V end lost 6 bases, the J end lost 2 bases, and 17 bases lay between the germline ends. The length of the CDR3 is 15 residues. Germline V gene data show CDR1 as SQVTM and CDR2 as ANQGSEA. The CDR3 DNA sequence: TGCAGCGTGAGGGGCTACAAGGCCGCCTACAATGAGCAGTTCTTC. Residues: CSVRGYKAAYNEQFF.